This T cell receptor (beta chain) was sequenced for a study of blood T cell repertoires in COVID-19. Study-level information: COVID-19 samples collected from the United States, Italy and Spain covered acute and convalescent phases. PBMCs, B-cell-depleted T cells, or T cells provided the cDNA or gDNA that made up the material.

Per the original data handling: Estimation of nucleated cell counts relied on the amplification of reference gene primers. Clones were sequenced by immunoSEQ multiplex PCR, and TCRdb holds only the in-frame ones, with some missing. V and J calls and clone size follow that table, whereas D and trimming were derived from the DNA. The sample consists of 80,000 or so clones, approximately 89% of them appearing once. CDR3 length: 15 residues. CDR1 MNHNS and CDR2 SASEGT come from the germline V gene. Trimming stripped 2 bases from V and 2 bases from J, with 11 bases between. This receptor was obtained from a woman in her fifties or sixties with acute or convalescent COVID-19. The chain uses TRBV6-1 and TRBJ2-3; D ambiguous. Sequences were obtained from peripheral blood. CDR3 protein: CASSETYSPTDTQYF. DNA for the CDR3: TGTGCCAGCAGTGAAACTTACAGTCCCACAGATACGCAGTATTTT.